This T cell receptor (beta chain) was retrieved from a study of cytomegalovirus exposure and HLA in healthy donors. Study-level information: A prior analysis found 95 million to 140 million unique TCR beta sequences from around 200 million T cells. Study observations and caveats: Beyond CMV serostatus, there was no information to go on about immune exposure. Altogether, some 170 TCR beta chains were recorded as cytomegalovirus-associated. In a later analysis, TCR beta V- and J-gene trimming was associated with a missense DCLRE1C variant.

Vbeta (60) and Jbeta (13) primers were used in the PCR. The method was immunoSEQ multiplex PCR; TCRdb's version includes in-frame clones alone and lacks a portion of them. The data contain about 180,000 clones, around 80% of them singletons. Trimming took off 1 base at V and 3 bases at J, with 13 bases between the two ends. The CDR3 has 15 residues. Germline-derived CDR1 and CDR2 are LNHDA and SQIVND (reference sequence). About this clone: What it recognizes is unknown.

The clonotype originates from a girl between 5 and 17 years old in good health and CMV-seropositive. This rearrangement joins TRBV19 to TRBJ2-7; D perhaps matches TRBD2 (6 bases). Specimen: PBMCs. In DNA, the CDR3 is TGTGCCAGTAGTATAGTCAGCGGGTCGGTCTACGAGCAGTACTTC. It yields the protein CASSIVSGSVYEQYF.